This T cell receptor (beta chain) originates from a study of T cells in tumors after PD-1 blockade. Study-level results: About 40% of tumor TCR clonotypes were also found in blood.

The assay was immunoSEQ multiplex PCR, and TCRdb's table has in-frame clones only and misses some. The sample lists about 59,000 clones, 80% occurring once. Notes on this clone: Its antigen is currently unknown.

Input was roughly 550 ng to 6,004 ng of genomic DNA from tumor or blood. The source material was PBMCs, sampled before anti-PD-1 treatment. The source of this sequence is a human donor with basal cell carcinoma.

CDR3 bases: TGCGCCAGCAGCAGCCTAGGGTCGAGCTCCTACAATGAGCAGTTCTTC. This sequence encodes CASSSLGSSSYNEQFF. This chain uses TRBV5-1 with TRBJ2-1, with D unresolved. V lost 4 bases, J lost 0 bases, and 14 bases lay in between. Germline V gene data show CDR1 as SGHRS and CDR2 as YFSETQ. The CDR3 totals 16 residues.